This T cell receptor beta chain was obtained from a study of T cell repertoires in cytomegalovirus infection. Study summary: Recently identified HLA-C-restricted and well-studied HLA-B-restricted CMV epitopes were used. Both CMV infection and a matching HLA type were indicated by public TCR beta signatures. Findings and limits, study-wide: The ex vivo response was dominated by HLA-C-restricted CMV-specific TCR beta clonotypes.

MiXCR, applied by TCRdb to the reads, yields one record per CDR3 protein. The table records about 120,000 distinct CDR3 sequences, around 31% of them present only once. The junction had 4 bases not matched to a gene; V was cut back by 1 base and J by 5 bases. There are 15 residues in the CDR3. Germline CDR1 and CDR2: SGHTA and FQGNSA. This clonotype came up a few times. The antigen remains unidentified. This TCR was recovered from a human donor in good health (CMV status not recorded). Some clones in this sample may be carry-over from other donors' samples. J is TRBJ1-4 and V is TRBV7-2; the match to TRBD1 covers 7 bases. Material: CD8+ T cells from cultured PBMCs, obtained from culture after CMV antigen stimulation. The CDR3 nucleotides are TGTGCCAGCAGCTTAGGGGTAGGGGGCAATGAAAAACTGTTTTTT. It codes for CASSLGVGGNEKLFF. Together with reference TRBV7-2 and TRBJ1-4, the CDR3 gives the full variable domain: GAGVSQSPSNKVTEKGKDVELRCDPISGHTALYWYRQSLGQGLEFLIYFQGNSAPDKSGLPSDRFSAERTGGSVSTLTIQRTQQEDSAVYLCASSLGVGGNEKLFFGSGTQLSVL.